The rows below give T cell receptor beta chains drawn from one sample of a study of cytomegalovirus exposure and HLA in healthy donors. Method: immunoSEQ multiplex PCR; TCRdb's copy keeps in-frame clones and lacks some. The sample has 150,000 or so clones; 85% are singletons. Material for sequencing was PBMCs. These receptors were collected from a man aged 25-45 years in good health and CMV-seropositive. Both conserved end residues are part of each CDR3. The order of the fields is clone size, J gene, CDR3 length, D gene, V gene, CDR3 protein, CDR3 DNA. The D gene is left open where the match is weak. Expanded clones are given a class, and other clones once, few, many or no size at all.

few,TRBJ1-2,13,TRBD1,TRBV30,CAWSAGQIYGYTF,TGTGCCTGGAGTGCGGGACAGATCTATGGCTACACCTTC
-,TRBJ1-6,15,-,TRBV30,CAWSVWGRNNSPLHF,TGTGCCTGGAGTGTATGGGGCAGGAATAATTCACCCCTCCACTTT
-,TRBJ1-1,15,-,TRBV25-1,CASGGGAGVNTEAFF,TGTGCCAGCGGGGGTGGGGCAGGGGTGAACACTGAAGCTTTCTTT
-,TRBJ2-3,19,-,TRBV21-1,CASSKALVKAGGHADTQYF,TGTGCCAGCAGCAAAGCCCTGGTGAAGGCGGGGGGGCATGCAGATACGCAGTATTTT
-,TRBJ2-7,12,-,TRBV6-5,CASRRGAGEQYF,TGTGCCAGCAGGAGGGGAGCGGGCGAGCAGTACTTC
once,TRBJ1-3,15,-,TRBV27,CASSSTGISGNTIYF,TGTGCCAGCAGTAGTACAGGGATCTCTGGAAACACCATATATTTT
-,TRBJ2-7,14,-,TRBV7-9,CASSLEGQYYEQYF,TGTGCCAGCAGCTTAGAGGGGCAGTACTACGAGCAGTACTTC
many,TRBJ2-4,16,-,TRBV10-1,CASRGSTGGDRNIQYF,TGCGCCAGCAGAGGAAGTACGGGGGGCGATCGGAACATTCAGTACTTC
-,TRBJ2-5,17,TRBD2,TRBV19,CASSIRGGVRKQETQYF,TGTGCCAGTAGTATTCGTGGGGGGGTCCGCAAACAAGAGACCCAGTACTTC
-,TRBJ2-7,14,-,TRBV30,CAWSVLRGPYEQYF,TGTGCCTGGAGTGTACTTAGGGGCCCCTACGAGCAGTACTTC
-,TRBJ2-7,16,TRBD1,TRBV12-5,CASGLGLGQLSYEQYF,TGTGCTAGTGGTTTGGGGCTGGGACAGCTCTCCTACGAGCAGTACTTC
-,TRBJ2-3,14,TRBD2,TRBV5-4,CASSSPSAGSTQYF,TGTGCCAGCAGCTCACCCTCAGCGGGGAGTACGCAGTATTTT
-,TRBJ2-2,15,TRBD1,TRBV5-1,CASSLEQGAHGELFF,TGCGCCAGCAGCTTGGAACAGGGGGCCCACGGGGAGCTGTTTTTT
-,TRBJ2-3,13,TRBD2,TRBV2,CASSGDYTDTQYF,TGTGCCAGCAGTGGGGACTACACAGATACGCAGTATTTT
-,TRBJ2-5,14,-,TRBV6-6,CASSSTRVWETQYF,TGTGCCAGCAGTTCTACCAGGGTATGGGAGACCCAGTACTTC
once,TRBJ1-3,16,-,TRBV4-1,CASSQLQDLALDTIYF,TGCGCCAGCAGCCAACTACAGGATCTCGCGTTGGACACCATATATTTT
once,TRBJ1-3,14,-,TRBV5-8,CASSPGTGGNTIYF,TGTGCCAGCAGCCCTGGGACTGGAGGAAACACCATATATTTT
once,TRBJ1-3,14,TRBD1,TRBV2,CASSPGQGRNTIYF,TGTGCCAGCAGTCCGGGACAGGGCAGAAACACCATATATTTT
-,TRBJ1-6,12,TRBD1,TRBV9,CASSTGGSPLHF,TGTGCCAGCAGCACAGGGGGCTCACCCCTCCACTTT
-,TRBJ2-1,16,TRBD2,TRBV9,CASSVGGAGAINEQFF,TGTGCCAGCAGCGTAGGAGGAGCGGGGGCAATCAATGAGCAGTTCTTC
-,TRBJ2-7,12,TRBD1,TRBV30,CAWSRQGGEQYF,TGTGCCTGGAGTAGACAGGGTGGCGAGCAGTACTTC
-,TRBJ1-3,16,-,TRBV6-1,CASSEMQVQAGNTIYF,TGTGCCAGCAGTGAGATGCAGGTCCAGGCTGGAAACACCATATATTTT
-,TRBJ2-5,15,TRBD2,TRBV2,CASSESGVTQETQYF,TGTGCCAGCAGCGAAAGCGGGGTGACCCAAGAGACCCAGTACTTC
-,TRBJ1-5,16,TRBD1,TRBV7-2,CASSPPDRGIRQPQHF,TGTGCCAGCAGCCCGCCGGACAGGGGTATTCGTCAGCCCCAGCATTTT
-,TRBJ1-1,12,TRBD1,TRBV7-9,CASSSTGVEAFF,TGTGCCAGCAGCTCTACAGGGGTTGAAGCTTTCTTT
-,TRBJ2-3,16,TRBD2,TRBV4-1,CASSPGSGGYTDTQYF,TGCGCCAGCAGCCCGGGTAGCGGGGGGTACACAGATACGCAGTATTTT
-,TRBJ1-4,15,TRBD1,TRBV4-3,CASSQGTGLGLGMFF,TGCGCCAGCAGCCAGGGGACAGGGCTTGGACTAGGAATGTTTTTT
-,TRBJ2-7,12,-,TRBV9,CASSTSSYEQYF,TGTGCCAGCAGCACTAGCTCCTACGAGCAGTACTTC
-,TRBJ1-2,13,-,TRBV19,CASSIGRGYGYTF,TGTGCCAGTAGTATAGGCAGGGGCTATGGCTACACCTTC
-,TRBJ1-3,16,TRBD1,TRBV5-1,CASSLEPGGDGNTIYF,TGCGCCAGCAGCTTGGAGCCAGGGGGCGACGGAAACACCATATATTTT
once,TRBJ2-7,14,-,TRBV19,CASKRTSGFYEQYF,TGTGCCAGTAAGCGAACCAGCGGGTTCTACGAGCAGTACTTC
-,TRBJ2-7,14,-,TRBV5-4,CASSFVGGPYEQYF,TGTGCCAGCAGCTTCGTGGGGGGTCCCTACGAGCAGTACTTC
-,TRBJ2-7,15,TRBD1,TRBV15,CATSRDGQATYEQYF,TGTGCCACCAGCAGAGATGGACAGGCTACCTACGAGCAGTACTTC
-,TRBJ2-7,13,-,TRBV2,CASSGWRVYEQYF,TGTGCCAGCAGTGGATGGAGGGTGTACGAGCAGTACTTC
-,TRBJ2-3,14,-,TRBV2,CASSDWRDTDTQYF,TGTGCCAGCAGTGATTGGAGGGACACAGATACGCAGTATTTT
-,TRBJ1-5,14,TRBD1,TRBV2,CASSLDRAYQPQHF,TGTGCCAGCAGTCTTGACAGGGCTTATCAGCCCCAGCATTTT
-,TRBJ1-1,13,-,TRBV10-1,CASSEYRGTEAFF,TGCGCCAGCAGTGAGTATAGGGGCACTGAAGCTTTCTTT